This is a list of T cell receptor beta chains from one sample in a study of OX40 agonist ivuxolimab in advanced cancers. Here immunoSEQ multiplex PCR was the method, and the copy in TCRdb shows in-frame clones only, minus some. The sample lists roughly 81,000 clones, 85% to 95% occurring once. The starting material was CD4+ or CD8+ T cells sorted from blood, obtained in a trial of the OX40 agonist ivuxolimab. Source of these receptors: an adult with an advanced solid tumor such as melanoma, head and neck, liver or kidney cancer. The CDR3 runs from the conserved cysteine through the conserved F or W. Fields, in order: J gene, V gene, clone size, D gene, CDR3 protein, CDR3 DNA. A D gene is named only where the DNA matches it firmly. Clone size, where shown, is once, few, many, or a class for clones that have expanded.

TRBJ1-1 | TRBV7-6 | . | . | CASSVQGVHTEAFF | TGTGCCAGCAGCGTCCAGGGCGTTCACACTGAAGCTTTCTTT
TRBJ1-6 | TRBV6-5 | once | . | CASSYSGGSYNSPLHF | TGTGCCAGCAGTTACTCCGGAGGCTCCTATAATTCACCCCTCCACTTT
TRBJ2-7 | TRBV7-9 | . | TRBD2 | CASSLEGAGLAGSYEQYF | TGTGCCAGCAGCTTAGAGGGGGCTGGACTAGCGGGATCCTACGAGCAGTACTTC
TRBJ2-5 | TRBV7-9 | . | . | CASSMAMETQYF | TGTGCCAGCAGCATGGCTATGGAGACCCAGTACTTC
TRBJ2-2 | TRBV10-3 | . | TRBD2 | CAISDPYGDSGRANTGELFF | TGTGCCATCAGTGATCCCTACGGTGATAGCGGGAGGGCGAACACCGGGGAGCTGTTTTTT
TRBJ2-5 | TRBV7-7 | . | . | CASSLDGAGETQYF | TGTGCTAGCAGCTTAGACGGTGCAGGAGAGACCCAGTACTTC
TRBJ2-7 | TRBV6-1 | . | . | CASSASVAYEQYF | TGTGCCAGCAGTGCCTCAGTAGCCTACGAGCAGTACTTC
TRBJ1-5 | TRBV7-9 | . | . | CASSLDLEPQHF | TGTGCCAGCAGCCTGGATTTGGAGCCCCAGCATTTT
TRBJ2-7 | TRBV28 | . | TRBD1 | CASSWTGIGYEQYF | TGTGCCAGCAGTTGGACAGGGATAGGGTACGAGCAGTACTTC
TRBJ2-7 | TRBV10-3 | . | TRBD2 | CAISLAGEFYEQYF | TGTGCCATCAGCCTAGCGGGAGAGTTTTACGAGCAGTACTTC